This T cell receptor beta chain was captured in a study of shared clonotypes between healthy human individuals. Notes on the study in general: In the sorted subsets, rarefaction showed sequencing was incomplete despite large depth.

Details on this clone: What it recognizes is unknown. The sample carries other DNA sequences with the same CDR3.

CD45RA-negative memory and CD45RA+ naive subsets were split from the CD4+ cells. The CDR3 is 14 amino acids. The germline V gene has CDR1 MNHNY and CDR2 SVGAGI (reference sequence). Deletions cut 2 bases from V and 8 bases from J, with 15 bases between. This table comes from immunoSEQ multiplex PCR, and its TCRdb copy is limited to in-frame clones, with some not included. The data hold around 1 million clones, with around 80% observed a single time. This TCR was recovered from a man between 18 and 29 years old in good health. Sequences were obtained from memory CD4+ T cells sorted from blood. Subset denoted: CD45RA-negative fraction. V gene TRBV6-6 combines with J gene TRBJ1-1; no clear D. CDR3 sequence: CASSYAVRTVEAFF. In DNA, the CDR3 is TGTGCCAGCAGTTACGCGGTGCGGACGGTAGAAGCTTTCTTT.